This is a list of T cell receptor beta chains from one sample in a study of shared clonotypes between healthy human individuals. Profiling relied on immunoSEQ multiplex PCR, and the TCRdb table lists in-frame clones only, not all of them. This sample has approximately 2.5 million clones, with approximately 93% found just once. Sequencing was carried out using naive CD4+ T cells from PBMCs. These receptors all stem from a young man in good health. Some clones in this sample may be carry-over from other donors' samples. The CDR3 runs from the conserved cysteine through the conserved F or W. D genes are given only for firm matches. A clone size is listed for some rows: how often the clone was seen (once, few, many), or a class if it is expanded.

TRBV5-1,many,TRBJ2-2,-,CASSFRLNTGELFF,TGCGCCAGCAGCTTCAGGCTTAACACCGGGGAGCTGTTTTTT
TRBV28,once,TRBJ1-2,-,CASSLVGLNYGYAF,TGTGCCAGCAGTTTAGTAGGATTGAACTATGGCTACGCCTTC
TRBV5-1,-,TRBJ2-5,TRBD2,CASSLLAGETQYF,TGCGCCAGCAGCCTACTAGCGGGAGAGACCCAGTACTTC
TRBV5-1,-,TRBJ2-1,-,CASSLWVRGNEQFF,TGCGCCAGCAGCTTGTGGGTGCGGGGCAATGAGCAGTTCTTC
TRBV28,-,TRBJ2-7,TRBD2,CASSFQREGLGEQYF,TGTGCCAGCAGTTTCCAGCGGGAGGGCCTTGGCGAGCAGTACTTC
TRBV29-1,-,TRBJ2-3,-,CSVEGPSSTDTQYF,TGCAGCGTTGAAGGCCCCTCGAGCACAGATACGCAGTATTTT
TRBV5-4,-,TRBJ2-2,TRBD2,CASSPLTKGGTGELFF,TGTGCCAGCAGCCCGCTTACTAAGGGAGGGACCGGGGAGCTGTTTTTT
TRBV7-9,-,TRBJ2-1,-,CASSLIVGNGEQFF,TGTGCCAGCAGCTTAATAGTTGGGAACGGCGAGCAGTTCTTC
TRBV28,-,TRBJ2-7,-,CASSSPTARRLYEQYF,TGTGCCAGCAGTTCCCCTACGGCGCGCCGTCTCTACGAGCAGTACTTC
TRBV5-1,-,TRBJ2-7,TRBD1,CASSPGQGRNDEQYF,TGCGCCAGCAGCCCCGGACAGGGTAGGAACGACGAGCAGTACTTC
TRBV14,-,TRBJ2-1,-,CASSPGKRPLYNEQFF,TGTGCCAGCAGCCCCGGGAAGCGGCCACTCTACAATGAGCAGTTCTTC
TRBV18,-,TRBJ2-3,-,CASSPIPGLASTDTQYF,TGTGCCAGCTCACCTATACCCGGGCTAGCTAGCACAGATACGCAGTATTTT
TRBV28,-,TRBJ1-5,-,CASSFRGDTNQPQHF,TGTGCCAGCAGTTTTCGGGGGGATACCAATCAGCCCCAGCATTTT
TRBV28,-,TRBJ2-7,-,CASSRGSSYEQYF,TGTGCCAGCAGTAGAGGCAGCTCCTACGAGCAGTACTTC
TRBV7-2,-,TRBJ2-1,-,CASSRNGINEQFF,TGTGCCAGCAGCCGCAACGGGATCAATGAGCAGTTCTTC
TRBV27,-,TRBJ1-1,-,CASWGADTEAFF,TGTGCCAGTTGGGGGGCGGACACTGAAGCTTTCTTT
TRBV5-1,-,TRBJ2-3,TRBD2,CASSSGLAPGTDTQYF,TGCGCCAGCAGCTCGGGACTAGCGCCCGGCACAGATACGCAGTATTTT
TRBV5-1,-,TRBJ1-5,TRBD1,CASSLGQGIGPQHF,TGCGCCAGCAGCCTGGGACAGGGGATCGGACCCCAGCATTTT
TRBV4-1,-,TRBJ2-3,-,CASSQVQRTDTQYF,TGCGCCAGCAGCCAAGTCCAGCGCACAGATACGCAGTATTTT
TRBV28,-,TRBJ1-1,TRBD1,CASSLVGQVVGAFF,TGTGCCAGCAGTTTGGTGGGACAGGTCGTCGGAGCTTTCTTT
TRBV29-1,-,TRBJ1-2,-,CSVEDGRPGGYGYTF,TGCAGCGTTGAAGATGGGCGCCCCGGGGGCTATGGCTACACCTTC
TRBV29-1,-,TRBJ2-1,-,CSVRRETYNEQFF,TGCAGCGTTCGGAGGGAGACCTACAATGAGCAGTTCTTC
TRBV11-3,-,TRBJ2-3,-,CASSLGAGETDTQYF,TGTGCCAGCAGCTTGGGGGCGGGAGAAACAGATACGCAGTATTTT
TRBV7-9,once,TRBJ1-4,-,CASRSPVATNEKLFF,TGTGCCAGCCGATCTCCAGTCGCAACTAATGAAAAACTGTTTTTT
TRBV5-1,-,TRBJ2-1,-,CASSLQSGGHEQFF,TGCGCCAGCAGCTTGCAGTCCGGGGGCCATGAGCAGTTCTTC
TRBV9,-,TRBJ1-3,TRBD1,CASSVDPDRGTGNTIYF,TGTGCCAGCAGCGTAGACCCGGACAGGGGGACTGGAAACACCATATATTTT
TRBV28,-,TRBJ1-4,-,CASMTAGSTLFF,TGTGCCAGCATGACGGCTGGTTCGACACTGTTTTTT